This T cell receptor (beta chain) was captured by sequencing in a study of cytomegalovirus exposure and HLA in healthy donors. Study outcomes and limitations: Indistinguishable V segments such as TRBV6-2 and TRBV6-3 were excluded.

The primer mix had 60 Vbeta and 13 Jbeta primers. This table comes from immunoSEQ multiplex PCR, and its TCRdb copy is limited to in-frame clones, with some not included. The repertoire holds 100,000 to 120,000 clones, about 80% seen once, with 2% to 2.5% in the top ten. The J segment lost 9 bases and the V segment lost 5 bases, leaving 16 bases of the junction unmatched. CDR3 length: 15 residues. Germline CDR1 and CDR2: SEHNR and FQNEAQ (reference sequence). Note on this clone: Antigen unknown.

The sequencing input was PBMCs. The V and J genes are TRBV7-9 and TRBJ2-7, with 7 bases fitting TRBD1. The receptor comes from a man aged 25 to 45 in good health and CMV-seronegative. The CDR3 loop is CASSLRTGEPRPQYF. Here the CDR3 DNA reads TGTGCCAGCAGCCTGCGGACAGGAGAACCCCGTCCGCAGTACTTC.